These T cell receptor beta chains were read from a single sample in a study of early T cells in non-severe SARS-CoV-2 infection. TCRdb itself ran the 5' RACE reads through MiXCR, one entry per CDR3 protein. The sample contains just under 45,000 distinct CDR3 sequences, about a tenth of which appear only once. Sequenced input: whole blood. The receptors stem from an adult who was a healthcare worker with PCR-confirmed SARS-CoV-2 infection or an uninfected control (not recorded which). Each CDR3 is given with its conserved first and last residue. The order of the fields is D gene, clone size, J gene, V gene, CDR3 protein, CDR3 DNA. D genes are given only for firm matches. Size values are once, few and many counts, or a class for expanded clones, and some rows have none.

d_gene: TRBD2; abundance: -; j_gene: TRBJ2-5; v_gene: TRBV3-1; CDR3aa: CASSPWVAGGRETQYF; CDR3nt: TGTGCCAGCAGCCCCTGGGTAGCGGGGGGGCGAGAGACCCAGTACTTC
d_gene: -; abundance: few; j_gene: TRBJ1-1; v_gene: TRBV7-6; CDR3aa: CASSSRQPNTEAFF; CDR3nt: TGTGCCAGCAGCTCCAGACAGCCGAACACTGAAGCTTTCTTT
d_gene: TRBD1; abundance: many; j_gene: TRBJ1-1; v_gene: TRBV20-1; CDR3aa: CSAGGTGYEAFF; CDR3nt: TGCAGTGCTGGGGGGACAGGCTATGAAGCTTTCTTT
d_gene: -; abundance: many; j_gene: TRBJ1-4; v_gene: TRBV12-3/TRBV12-4; CDR3aa: CASSATPTNEKLFF; CDR3nt: TGTGCCAGCTCCGCGACACCAACTAATGAAAAACTGTTTTTT
d_gene: -; abundance: -; j_gene: TRBJ1-1; v_gene: TRBV29-1; CDR3aa: CSERAGFSEAFF; CDR3nt: TGCAGCGAGAGGGCGGGATTCTCTGAAGCTTTCTTT
d_gene: TRBD2; abundance: few; j_gene: TRBJ2-3; v_gene: TRBV6-2/TRBV6-3; CDR3aa: CASTATSPTDTQYF; CDR3nt: TGTGCCAGCACCGCGACTAGCCCCACAGATACGCAGTATTTT
d_gene: -; abundance: -; j_gene: TRBJ2-3; v_gene: TRBV7-9; CDR3aa: CASHDRASTDTQYF; CDR3nt: TGTGCCAGCCACGACAGAGCCTCCACAGATACGCAGTATTTT
d_gene: -; abundance: few; j_gene: TRBJ1-1; v_gene: TRBV12-3/TRBV12-4; CDR3aa: CASTVGGDWSTEAFF; CDR3nt: TGTGCCAGCACCGTCGGGGGGGATTGGAGCACTGAAGCTTTCTTT
d_gene: -; abundance: few; j_gene: TRBJ2-3; v_gene: TRBV29-1; CDR3aa: CSVAGGITTDTQYF; CDR3nt: TGCAGCGTTGCTGGGGGGATAACCACAGATACGCAGTATTTT
d_gene: -; abundance: many; j_gene: TRBJ1-4; v_gene: TRBV12-3/TRBV12-4; CDR3aa: CASSFAGLEKLFF; CDR3nt: TGTGCCAGCAGTTTCGCAGGCTTAGAAAAACTGTTTTTT
d_gene: -; abundance: many; j_gene: TRBJ1-5; v_gene: TRBV11-2; CDR3aa: CASSSWEEQPQHF; CDR3nt: TGTGCCAGCAGCTCCTGGGAGGAGCAGCCCCAGCATTTT
d_gene: -; abundance: -; j_gene: TRBJ2-6; v_gene: TRBV20-1; CDR3aa: CSARDGGPATSGANVLTF; CDR3nt: TGCAGTGCTAGAGATGGGGGCCCGGCCACGTCTGGGGCCAACGTCCTGACTTTC
d_gene: TRBD2; abundance: many; j_gene: TRBJ2-2; v_gene: TRBV7-2; CDR3aa: CASRYSGGPRTGELFF; CDR3nt: TGTGCCAGCCGGTATAGCGGGGGCCCGAGGACCGGGGAGCTGTTTTTT
d_gene: -; abundance: -; j_gene: TRBJ2-3; v_gene: TRBV12-5; CDR3aa: CASGLSTDTQYF; CDR3nt: TGTGCTAGTGGCCTCAGCACAGATACGCAGTATTTT
d_gene: -; abundance: few; j_gene: TRBJ2-7; v_gene: TRBV7-8; CDR3aa: CASSQTGREQYF; CDR3nt: TGTGCCAGCAGCCAAACAGGACGTGAGCAGTACTTC
d_gene: TRBD2; abundance: -; j_gene: TRBJ2-1; v_gene: TRBV13; CDR3aa: CASSSTYSGGAGEQFF; CDR3nt: TGTGCCAGCAGCTCCACCTATAGCGGGGGGGCCGGTGAGCAGTTCTTC
d_gene: TRBD1; abundance: few; j_gene: TRBJ1-4; v_gene: TRBV5-1; CDR3aa: CASTYRDRDEKLFF; CDR3nt: TGCGCCAGCACTTATAGGGACAGGGATGAAAAACTGTTTTTT
d_gene: TRBD1; abundance: -; j_gene: TRBJ2-3; v_gene: TRBV4-3; CDR3aa: CASSRRTGGTDTQYF; CDR3nt: TGCGCCAGCAGCCGCCGGACAGGGGGCACAGATACGCAGTATTTT
d_gene: TRBD1; abundance: many; j_gene: TRBJ2-3; v_gene: TRBV7-3; CDR3aa: CASSLTGDRVVSTDTQYF; CDR3nt: TGTGCCAGCAGCTTAACGGGGGACAGGGTTGTAAGCACAGATACGCAGTATTTT
d_gene: -; abundance: -; j_gene: TRBJ1-5; v_gene: TRBV27; CDR3aa: CASSLARPFGRQPQHF; CDR3nt: TGTGCCAGCAGTTTGGCCCGGCCTTTTGGACGTCAGCCCCAGCATTTT
d_gene: -; abundance: few; j_gene: TRBJ2-3; v_gene: TRBV5-1; CDR3aa: CASMGVDTQYF; CDR3nt: TGCGCCAGCATGGGGGTAGATACGCAGTATTTT
d_gene: -; abundance: many; j_gene: TRBJ2-7; v_gene: TRBV20-1; CDR3aa: CSARGTGSYEQYF; CDR3nt: TGCAGTGCTAGGGGGACTGGTTCCTACGAGCAGTACTTC
d_gene: TRBD1; abundance: many; j_gene: TRBJ1-2; v_gene: TRBV12-3/TRBV12-4; CDR3aa: CASSYPDRGGGYTF; CDR3nt: TGTGCCAGCAGTTATCCGGACAGGGGAGGTGGCTACACCTTC
d_gene: -; abundance: few; j_gene: TRBJ2-7; v_gene: TRBV7-2; CDR3aa: CASSPDNYEQYF; CDR3nt: TGTGCCAGCAGCCCTGACAATTACGAGCAGTACTTC
d_gene: -; abundance: many; j_gene: TRBJ1-2; v_gene: TRBV19; CDR3aa: CASSRTGYGYTF; CDR3nt: TGTGCCAGTAGTAGGACCGGCTATGGCTACACCTTC
d_gene: TRBD2; abundance: few; j_gene: TRBJ2-3; v_gene: TRBV29-1; CDR3aa: CSVERGGPSIEQYF; CDR3nt: TGCAGCGTTGAGCGGGGGGGCCCCAGTATCGAGCAGTATTTT
d_gene: -; abundance: few; j_gene: TRBJ2-3; v_gene: TRBV5-1; CDR3aa: CASSLWASTDTQYF; CDR3nt: TGCGCCAGCAGCTTATGGGCCAGCACAGATACGCAGTATTTT
d_gene: -; abundance: many; j_gene: TRBJ1-2; v_gene: TRBV6-1; CDR3aa: CASSGDWGFYGYTF; CDR3nt: TGTGCCAGCAGTGGAGATTGGGGGTTCTATGGCTACACCTTC
d_gene: TRBD1; abundance: many; j_gene: TRBJ1-2; v_gene: TRBV6-5; CDR3aa: CASRSAGTGFGYTF; CDR3nt: TGTGCCAGCAGGTCCGCCGGGACAGGGTTCGGCTACACCTTC
d_gene: -; abundance: many; j_gene: TRBJ1-5; v_gene: TRBV10-2; CDR3aa: CASLNYFDQPQHF; CDR3nt: TGCGCCAGCTTAAACTATTTCGATCAGCCCCAGCATTTT
d_gene: -; abundance: many; j_gene: TRBJ1-4; v_gene: TRBV6-6; CDR3aa: CASSQVIGTTNEKLFF; CDR3nt: TGTGCCAGCAGTCAGGTCATAGGGACAACTAATGAAAAACTGTTTTTT
d_gene: -; abundance: many; j_gene: TRBJ2-7; v_gene: TRBV7-2; CDR3aa: CASSYGTVSSYEQYF; CDR3nt: TGTGCCAGCAGCTACGGGACGGTAAGCTCCTACGAGCAGTACTTC
d_gene: TRBD1; abundance: few; j_gene: TRBJ2-4; v_gene: TRBV6-2/TRBV6-3; CDR3aa: CASSRPGTEGNIQYF; CDR3nt: TGTGCCAGCAGCCGTCCCGGGACAGAGGGAAACATTCAGTACTTC
d_gene: -; abundance: few; j_gene: TRBJ1-4; v_gene: TRBV10-3; CDR3aa: CAISQGVPNEKLFF; CDR3nt: TGTGCCATCAGTCAAGGGGTACCTAATGAAAAACTGTTTTTT
d_gene: -; abundance: many; j_gene: TRBJ2-7; v_gene: TRBV7-9; CDR3aa: CASSGSAEQYF; CDR3nt: TGTGCCAGCAGCGGCTCGGCCGAGCAGTACTTC
d_gene: -; abundance: -; j_gene: TRBJ1-3; v_gene: TRBV20-1; CDR3aa: CSAPTPSRNTIYF; CDR3nt: TGCAGTGCCCCGACTCCGTCTAGAAACACCATATATTTT
d_gene: -; abundance: -; j_gene: TRBJ2-2; v_gene: TRBV18; CDR3aa: CASSPGSSTGELFF; CDR3nt: TGTGCCAGCTCACCAGGGAGTAGCACCGGGGAGCTGTTTTTT
d_gene: TRBD1; abundance: many; j_gene: TRBJ1-5; v_gene: TRBV7-8; CDR3aa: CASSLVRDRAGQPQHF; CDR3nt: TGTGCCAGCAGCTTAGTTAGGGACAGGGCAGGTCAGCCCCAGCATTTT
d_gene: TRBD1; abundance: many; j_gene: TRBJ2-7; v_gene: TRBV7-2; CDR3aa: CASSPIGTGGAYEQYF; CDR3nt: TGTGCCAGCAGCCCGATCGGGACAGGGGGCGCGTACGAGCAGTACTTC
d_gene: -; abundance: -; j_gene: TRBJ1-5; v_gene: TRBV2; CDR3aa: CASRDTGMSPQHF; CDR3nt: TGTGCCAGCAGGGATACAGGGATGTCGCCCCAGCATTTT
d_gene: -; abundance: -; j_gene: TRBJ1-2; v_gene: TRBV5-1; CDR3aa: CASSLGVTDGYTF; CDR3nt: TGCGCCAGCAGCTTGGGAGTGACAGATGGCTACACCTTC
d_gene: TRBD2; abundance: -; j_gene: TRBJ2-1; v_gene: TRBV19; CDR3aa: CASSIQAGGDNEQFF; CDR3nt: TGTGCCAGTAGTATACAAGCGGGGGGGGACAATGAGCAGTTCTTC
d_gene: -; abundance: few; j_gene: TRBJ2-3; v_gene: TRBV7-2; CDR3aa: CASNFYGGSTDTQYF; CDR3nt: TGTGCCAGTAATTTTTACGGGGGTAGCACAGATACGCAGTATTTT
d_gene: -; abundance: -; j_gene: TRBJ1-3; v_gene: TRBV20-1; CDR3aa: CSAPRGRIPGNTTYF; CDR3nt: TGCAGTGCTCCGCGAGGGAGGATACCTGGAAACACCACATATTTT
d_gene: -; abundance: -; j_gene: TRBJ2-7; v_gene: TRBV18; CDR3aa: CASSPAGGGLYEQYF; CDR3nt: TGTGCCAGCTCACCCGCCGGAGGGGGGCTCTACGAGCAGTACTTC
d_gene: TRBD1; abundance: many; j_gene: TRBJ2-6; v_gene: TRBV30; CDR3aa: CAWSKGQTSGANVLTF; CDR3nt: TGTGCCTGGAGTAAGGGACAGACCTCTGGGGCCAACGTCCTGACTTTC
d_gene: TRBD1; abundance: few; j_gene: TRBJ2-7; v_gene: TRBV6-5; CDR3aa: CASSYSRPGTGRHEQYF; CDR3nt: TGTGCCAGCAGTTACAGTAGACCCGGGACAGGGCGCCACGAGCAGTACTTC
d_gene: -; abundance: many; j_gene: TRBJ2-1; v_gene: TRBV29-1; CDR3aa: CSVRDSPNEQFF; CDR3nt: TGCAGCGTCCGTGACAGCCCGAATGAGCAGTTCTTC
d_gene: -; abundance: many; j_gene: TRBJ2-7; v_gene: TRBV7-6; CDR3aa: CASSPSRGYGGYEQYF; CDR3nt: TGTGCCAGCAGCCCATCGAGGGGGTATGGAGGCTACGAGCAGTACTTC
d_gene: -; abundance: few; j_gene: TRBJ1-5; v_gene: TRBV20-1; CDR3aa: CSRSRKNQPQHF; CDR3nt: TGCAGTCGGTCCAGGAAAAATCAGCCCCAGCATTTT
d_gene: -; abundance: many; j_gene: TRBJ2-3; v_gene: TRBV7-3; CDR3aa: CASSLSQGFSDTQYF; CDR3nt: TGTGCCAGCAGCTTATCCCAGGGCTTTTCAGATACGCAGTATTTT
d_gene: TRBD2; abundance: many; j_gene: TRBJ2-3; v_gene: TRBV6-5; CDR3aa: CASSSTGGVTDTQYF; CDR3nt: TGTGCCAGCAGTTCTACGGGGGGGGTCACAGATACGCAGTATTTT
d_gene: -; abundance: once; j_gene: TRBJ2-7; v_gene: TRBV29-1; CDR3aa: CSVEGSGSSYEQYF; CDR3nt: TGCAGCGTTGAAGGGTCAGGGAGCTCCTACGAGCAGTACTTC
d_gene: -; abundance: many; j_gene: TRBJ2-4; v_gene: TRBV19; CDR3aa: CASSNPGDKNIQYF; CDR3nt: TGTGCCAGTAGTAACCCAGGGGACAAAAACATTCAGTACTTC
d_gene: -; abundance: -; j_gene: TRBJ1-2; v_gene: TRBV25-1; CDR3aa: CASISRDTRRGYTF; CDR3nt: TGTGCCAGTATCTCCCGGGACACCCGGAGAGGCTACACCTTC
d_gene: -; abundance: -; j_gene: TRBJ2-1; v_gene: TRBV24-1; CDR3aa: CATSDFMDSDRGNEQFF; CDR3nt: TGTGCCACCAGTGATTTCATGGACAGCGATCGGGGCAATGAGCAGTTCTTC
d_gene: TRBD2; abundance: -; j_gene: TRBJ2-2; v_gene: TRBV6-2/TRBV6-3; CDR3aa: CASRSSGGITGELFF; CDR3nt: TGTGCCAGCCGGAGTAGCGGGGGGATCACCGGGGAGCTGTTTTTT
d_gene: -; abundance: -; j_gene: TRBJ2-5; v_gene: TRBV29-1; CDR3aa: CSVMGARETQYF; CDR3nt: TGCAGCGTAATGGGGGCTAGAGAGACCCAGTACTTC
d_gene: -; abundance: many; j_gene: TRBJ2-3; v_gene: TRBV27; CDR3aa: CASSLSMGTDTQYF; CDR3nt: TGTGCCAGCAGTTTATCGATGGGCACAGATACGCAGTATTTT